The 7 T cell receptor beta chains reported below all come from one sample, sequenced in a study of radiation and T cells in renal cell carcinoma. Time point defined: blood 2 weeks post-SBRT. Treatment described: 15 Gy SBRT to primary tumor, nephrectomy 4 weeks later. Libraries were prepared by immunoSEQ multiplex PCR; TCRdb keeps only in-frame clonotypes and omits some of them. The table lists about 130,000 clones, more than 75% of them singletons. The input for sequencing was blood, taken from a patient whose treatment included radiotherapy and nephrectomy. These receptors all come from a woman in her 70s with renal cell carcinoma.

V usage is TRBV29-1 and J usage is TRBJ1-5, with D perhaps TRBD1 (5 bases). The CDR3 has 13 amino acids. The V gene's germline CDR1 is SQVTM and CDR2 ANQGSEA. The V end was cut by 4 bases, the J end by 2 bases, with 9 bases between. The CDR3 loop reads CSVGSRGNQPQHF. Written as DNA, the CDR3 is TGCAGCGTTGGTTCCAGGGGCAATCAGCCCCAGCATTTT.

The chain joins TRBV10-3 to TRBJ2-3; no definite D call. V dropped 6 bases and J dropped 0 bases, with 1 base sitting between them. This CDR3 comprises 11 residues. Germline V CDR1 and CDR2: ENHRY, SYGVKD. The DNA for the CDR3 is TGTGCCATCAGGAGCACAGATACGCAGTATTTT. As protein: CAIRSTDTQYF.

This clone showed up just once. The V and J genes are TRBV5-6 and TRBJ2-7, with 7 bases identical to TRBD1. The V gene end was trimmed by 2 bases and the J gene end by 4 bases; junction bases not matched to a gene: 6. Germline loops: CDR1 SGHDT, CDR2 YYEEEE. The CDR3 is 14 amino acids. For the CDR3, the DNA is TGTGCCAGCAGCTTTTCCGGGACAGCATACGAGCAGTACTTC. This gives the protein CASSFSGTAYEQYF.

V usage is TRBV19 and J usage is TRBJ1-5; 11 bases line up with TRBD1. The V and J ends lost 6 bases and 2 bases, in that order; junction bases with no gene match: 12. Germline V gene lookup returns CDR1 LNHDA and CDR2 SQIVND (reference sequence). This CDR3 is built from 18 residues. The CDR3 spells CASSHSRDRGFGNQPQHF. CDR3 DNA sequence: TGTGCCAGTAGCCATTCTCGGGACAGGGGGTTTGGCAATCAGCCCCAGCATTTT.

The V gene is TRBV25-1, the J gene TRBJ1-4; D gene unclear. The CDR3 sequence is 16 residues long. V was pared by 0 bases and J by 1 base, with 9 bases between. CDR1 MGHDK and CDR2 SYGVNS come from the germline V gene. Here the CDR3 reads CASSEYGRGTNEKLFF. Written as DNA, the CDR3 is TGTGCCAGCAGTGAATATGGCCGAGGAACTAATGAAAAACTGTTTTTT.

The genes are TRBV2 and TRBJ1-2, with a tentative D call TRBD1 (5 bases). Per the germline V gene, CDR1 is SNHLY and CDR2 is FYNNEI. CDR3 length: 13 residues. V gave up 1 base and J gave up 4 bases, with 7 bases separating them. CDR3 sequence reads: CASSEGGSYGYTF. Written as DNA, the CDR3 is TGTGCCAGCAGTGAAGGGGGCTCCTATGGCTACACCTTC.

Concerning this clone: This same CDR3 is encoded by further DNA sequences in the sample. The V call is TRBV9, the J call TRBJ2-3; no clear D. In germline, CDR1 is SGDLS, CDR2 YYNGEE. Trimming left V 0 bases short and J 3 bases short, with 2 bases between. There are 12 residues in the CDR3. As DNA, the CDR3 is TGTGCCAGCAGCGTAGGTACAGATACGCAGTATTTT. It encodes CASSVGTDTQYF.